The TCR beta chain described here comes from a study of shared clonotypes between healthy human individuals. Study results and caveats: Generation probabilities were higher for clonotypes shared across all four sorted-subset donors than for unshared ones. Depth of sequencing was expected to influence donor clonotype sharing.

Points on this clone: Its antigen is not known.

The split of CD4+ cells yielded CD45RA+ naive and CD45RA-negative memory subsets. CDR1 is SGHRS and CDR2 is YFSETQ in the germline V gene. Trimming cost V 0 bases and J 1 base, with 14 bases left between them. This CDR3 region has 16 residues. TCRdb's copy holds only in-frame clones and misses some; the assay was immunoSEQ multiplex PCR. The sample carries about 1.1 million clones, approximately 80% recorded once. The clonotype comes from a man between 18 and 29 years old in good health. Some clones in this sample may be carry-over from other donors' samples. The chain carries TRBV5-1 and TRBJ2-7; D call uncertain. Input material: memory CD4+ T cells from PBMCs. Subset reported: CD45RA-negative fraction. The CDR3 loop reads CASSLGVGSVSYEQYF. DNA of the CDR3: TGCGCCAGCAGCTTGGGCGTCGGGTCCGTTTCCTACGAGCAGTACTTC.